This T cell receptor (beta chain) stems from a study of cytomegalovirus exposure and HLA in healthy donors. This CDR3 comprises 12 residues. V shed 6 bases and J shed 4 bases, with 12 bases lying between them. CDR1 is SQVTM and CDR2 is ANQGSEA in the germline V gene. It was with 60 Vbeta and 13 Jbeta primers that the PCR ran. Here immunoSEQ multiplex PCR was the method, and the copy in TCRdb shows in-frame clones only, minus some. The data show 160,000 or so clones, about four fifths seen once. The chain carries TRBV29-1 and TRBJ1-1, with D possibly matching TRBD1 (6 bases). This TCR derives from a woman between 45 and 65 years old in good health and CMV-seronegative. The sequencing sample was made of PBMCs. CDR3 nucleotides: TGCAGCGTATTACAGGGTTCCACTGAAGCTTTCTTT. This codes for CSVLQGSTEAFF.